A selection of T cell receptor beta chains follows, all from one sample in a study of shared clonotypes between healthy human individuals. Method: immunoSEQ multiplex PCR; TCRdb's copy keeps in-frame clones and lacks some. Of about 680,000 clones listed, more than 70% are singletons. Sequenced sample: memory CD4+ T cells sorted from blood. Every receptor here comes from a woman aged 25 to 39 in good health. The CDR3 runs from the conserved cysteine through the conserved F or W. D genes are given only for firm matches. Expanded clones get a size class; other rows say once, few or many, or leave the size out.

V,size,length,J,D,DNA,CDR3
TRBV9,.,14,TRBJ2-5,.,TGTGCCAGCAGCGTAGGTGGGAGTGGTGAGACCCAGTACTTC,CASSVGGSGETQYF
TRBV2,few,13,TRBJ2-1,.,TGTGCCAGCTATGGACTGGGCGGCAATGAGCAGTTCTTC,CASYGLGGNEQFF
TRBV25-1,once,15,TRBJ2-3,.,TGTGCCAGCAGTGAACCTTCCACTGACACGGATACGCAGTATTTT,CASSEPSTDTDTQYF
TRBV6-6,.,15,TRBJ1-5,TRBD1,TGTGCCAGCAGTTATTCGACAGGGGGGAATCAGCCCCAGCATTTT,CASSYSTGGNQPQHF
TRBV27,.,16,TRBJ2-1,TRBD2,TGTGCCAGCAGTTTATTAGCGGGAGTTGCCTACAATGAGCAGTTCTTC,CASSLLAGVAYNEQFF
TRBV28,once,15,TRBJ1-5,TRBD1,TGTGCCAGCAGTTTGAAAGGGGGCGGCAATCAGCCCCAGCATTTT,CASSLKGGGNQPQHF
TRBV19,.,11,TRBJ1-1,.,TGTGCCTCCAGGGGCTACACTGAAGCTTTCTTT,CASRGYTEAFF
TRBV28,few,15,TRBJ1-3,.,TGTGCCAGCACGTTAATACAGGGCTCTGGAAACACCATATATTTT,CASTLIQGSGNTIYF
TRBV29-1,.,12,TRBJ1-1,TRBD1,TGCAGCGGGGACAGGGGGAACACTGAAGCTTTCTTT,CSGDRGNTEAFF
TRBV28,few,16,TRBJ2-3,.,TGTGCCAGCAGTGAAGCCGGGACCCTAGTCACAGATACGCAGTATTTT,CASSEAGTLVTDTQYF
TRBV28,few,14,TRBJ1-5,.,TGTGCCAGCAGCACGGCAGGGAACAATCAGCCCCAGCATTTT,CASSTAGNNQPQHF
TRBV23-1,.,19,TRBJ1-5,.,TGCGCCAGCAGTGCCCGGAGGAGGGGGACCTCGTATAGCAATCAGCCCCAGCATTTT,CASSARRRGTSYSNQPQHF
TRBV6-1,.,14,TRBJ1-1,.,TGTGCCAGCAGGGCAGGACACCTGAACACTGAAGCTTTCTTT,CASRAGHLNTEAFF
TRBV19,.,15,TRBJ2-7,TRBD2,TGTGCCAGTAGTGAACACGGACTAGCGGTTTACGAGCAGTACTTC,CASSEHGLAVYEQYF
TRBV28,.,15,TRBJ1-2,TRBD1,TGTGCCAGCAGTAAAGGGGGACAGGGGGCTTTTGGCTACACCTTC,CASSKGGQGAFGYTF
TRBV29-1,few,14,TRBJ2-1,.,TGCAGCGTTTCCCTCCGGGCGCCCTACAATGAGCAGTTCTTC,CSVSLRAPYNEQFF
TRBV9,.,18,TRBJ2-7,TRBD2,TGTGCCAGCAGCGTAGGACTAGCGGGAGTTAGAATCCCCTACGAGCAGTACTTC,CASSVGLAGVRIPYEQYF
TRBV5-6,.,14,TRBJ1-2,TRBD1,TGTGCCAGCAGCTTGGAGGACAGGAACTATGGCTACACCTTC,CASSLEDRNYGYTF
TRBV19,few,14,TRBJ1-2,TRBD1,TGTGCCAGTAGTAGACAGGGGAAGGACTATGGCTACACCTTC,CASSRQGKDYGYTF
TRBV5-1,.,15,TRBJ2-7,.,TGCGCCAGCAGCTGGGGGGGACAGATAGCCTACGAGCAGTACTTC,CASSWGGQIAYEQYF
TRBV27,.,11,TRBJ1-1,.,TGTGCCAGCAGTATGCGGGGTGAAGCTTTCTTT,CASSMRGEAFF
TRBV5-6,.,14,TRBJ2-5,.,TGTGCCAGCAGCTTGACTCCCCGGGGGGAGACCCAGTACTTC,CASSLTPRGETQYF
TRBV6-5,.,14,TRBJ2-7,TRBD1,TGTGCCAGCAGTTACACACAGGGGACCTACGAGCAGTACTTC,CASSYTQGTYEQYF
TRBV2,.,13,TRBJ1-3,.,TGTGCCAGCAGTGAAATAGCTGGAAACACCATATATTTT,CASSEIAGNTIYF
TRBV29-1,.,13,TRBJ1-2,.,TGCAGCGTTGAAGATGCGGGGCTACTGGGCTACACCTTC,CSVEDAGLLGYTF
TRBV4-1,many,14,TRBJ2-6,.,TGCGCCAGCAGCCGCCCGGATGGGGCCAACGTCCTGACTTTC,CASSRPDGANVLTF
TRBV30,.,18,TRBJ2-3,TRBD2,TGTGCCTGGAGTGTTAAATGGGGTAGCGGGAGTGGACCAGATACGCAGTATTTT,CAWSVKWGSGSGPDTQYF
TRBV6-5,.,14,TRBJ2-1,.,TGTGCCAGCAGGGGCTCGGGTTGGAGCGGTGAGCAGTTCTTC,CASRGSGWSGEQFF
TRBV5-1,.,14,TRBJ1-5,TRBD1,TGCGCCAGCAGCTTGCAACAGGGGGATCAGCCCCAGCATTTT,CASSLQQGDQPQHF
TRBV28,.,13,TRBJ2-5,.,TGTGCCAGCAGTGGGACGGGAGTGGAGACCCAGTACTTC,CASSGTGVETQYF
TRBV2,.,14,TRBJ2-7,.,TGTGCCACCTCCCCCGGGGCGGGGAACTACGAGCAGTACTTC,CATSPGAGNYEQYF
TRBV7-9,.,15,TRBJ2-4,TRBD2,TGTGCCAGCAGCTTAGCCGCTAGCGGGAGAAACATTCAGTACTTC,CASSLAASGRNIQYF
TRBV2,once,14,TRBJ1-1,.,TGTGCCAGCAGTTCGACAGGCTCCCGCACTGAAGTTTTCTTT,CASSSTGSRTEVFF
TRBV19,.,16,TRBJ1-4,.,TGTGCCAGTAGTAAAGTCGCAAATCCAACTAATGAAAAACTGTTTTTT,CASSKVANPTNEKLFF
TRBV2,.,14,TRBJ2-7,TRBD1,TGTGCCAGCAGCGAGGACAGGGCTGACTACGAGCAGTACTTC,CASSEDRADYEQYF
TRBV19,.,15,TRBJ2-3,TRBD2,TGTGCCAGCAGACCGGGACTAGCGGGAGCAGATACGCAGTATTTT,CASRPGLAGADTQYF
TRBV2,.,15,TRBJ1-1,TRBD1,TGTGCCTCAACTCCCACAGGGGCGAGGAACACTGAAGCTTTCTTT,CASTPTGARNTEAFF
TRBV5-1,.,16,TRBJ2-7,TRBD2,TGCGCCAGCAGCTTGAATCCGGGACTAGAATTGATCGAGCAGTACTTC,CASSLNPGLELIEQYF
TRBV2,.,12,TRBJ2-5,.,TGTGCCAGCAGTGAGCAGGGGGAGACCCAGTACTTC,CASSEQGETQYF
TRBV19,many,13,TRBJ1-2,.,TGTGCCAGTAGTATCAGTCTTTCGGACGGCTACACCTTC,CASSISLSDGYTF
TRBV11-2,.,17,TRBJ2-7,.,TGTGCCAGCAGCCCGCTCCGGGGGCCCAGGGACTCCTACGAGCAGTACTTC,CASSPLRGPRDSYEQYF
TRBV4-1,.,14,TRBJ1-2,TRBD1,TGCGCCAGCAGCCAGCCGGGACAGGGACTCGGCTACACCTTC,CASSQPGQGLGYTF
TRBV27,.,14,TRBJ2-3,.,TGTGCCAGCAGCTCACGCCGGGACCTCGATACGCAGTATTTT,CASSSRRDLDTQYF
TRBV14,.,17,TRBJ1-2,TRBD1,TGTGCCAGCAGCCAGACGTTCGACAGGGAGTATCTCTATGGCTACACCTTC,CASSQTFDREYLYGYTF
TRBV6-6,.,16,TRBJ2-1,TRBD2,TGTGCCAGCAGTTACTCGTGGCAGGGAGGGCGGAATGAGCAGTTCTTC,CASSYSWQGGRNEQFF
TRBV5-5,.,14,TRBJ1-2,.,TGTGCCAGCAGCTCCTCGACCGTCTCGCCTGGCTACACCTTC,CASSSSTVSPGYTF
TRBV7-2,.,16,TRBJ2-5,TRBD2,TGTGCCAGCAGCTTAAGTGCTAGCGGGGAATGGGAGACCCAGTACTTC,CASSLSASGEWETQYF
TRBV28,.,16,TRBJ2-1,TRBD2,TGTGCCAGCAGACCTCATAGCGGGGGCTCCTACAATGAGCAGTTCTTC,CASRPHSGGSYNEQFF
TRBV6-5,many,15,TRBJ1-4,.,TGTGCCAGCAGCCCGGGGGATGCAACTAATGAAAAACTGTTTTTT,CASSPGDATNEKLFF
TRBV27,.,14,TRBJ2-1,.,TGTGCCAGCAGTTTAGATGAGGGTGGGAATGAGCAGTTCTTC,CASSLDEGGNEQFF
TRBV6-1,.,14,TRBJ1-3,.,TGTGCCAGCAGAAACGACAGAGGTGGAAACACCATATATTTT,CASRNDRGGNTIYF
TRBV6-1,.,15,TRBJ1-5,.,TGTGCCAGCGAGGGGTGGGGTTCGAACAATCAGCCCCAGCATTTT,CASEGWGSNNQPQHF
TRBV5-1,once,17,TRBJ2-7,.,TGCGCCAGCAGCGGTGGGACGGGGGACGTCGCCTCCTACGAGCAGTACTTC,CASSGGTGDVASYEQYF
TRBV7-6,.,14,TRBJ2-3,.,TGTGCCAGCAGCTATAGGACTAGCACAGATACGCAGTATTTT,CASSYRTSTDTQYF
TRBV9,.,14,TRBJ1-1,.,TGTGCCAGCAGCGTGAGACAGGATTCCACTGAAGCTTTCTTT,CASSVRQDSTEAFF
TRBV27,.,17,TRBJ2-7,.,TGTGCCAGCAGTTTATATTTGGACAGCTTAAACCCCTACGAGCAGTACTTC,CASSLYLDSLNPYEQYF
TRBV5-1,.,14,TRBJ2-1,.,TGCGCCAGCAGCTTGGAAAGGGGGGAGAATGAGCAGTTCTTC,CASSLERGENEQFF
TRBV29-1,.,13,TRBJ2-5,TRBD2,TGCAGCGTTTTGCGGGAGTTCCGAGAGACCCAGTACTTC,CSVLREFRETQYF
TRBV29-1,few,13,TRBJ1-4,TRBD1,TGCAGCGCCCGACAGGGACTTAATGAAAAACTGTTTTTT,CSARQGLNEKLFF
TRBV5-1,.,19,TRBJ2-2,TRBD2,TGCGCCAGCAGCTTGGATGGGCCCAGCAAGCTAGCGGGGACCGGGGAGCTGTTTTTT,CASSLDGPSKLAGTGELFF